This TCR beta chain was recorded in a study of shared clonotypes between healthy human individuals. TCRdb keeps only in-frame clones here, not all; method: immunoSEQ multiplex PCR. Of some 2.1 million clones in the sample, approximately 92% were seen once. The CDR3 consists of 16 residues. CDR1 is MDHEN and CDR2 is SYDVKM in the germline V gene. The V gene end was trimmed by 1 base and the J gene end by 6 bases; junction bases not matched to a gene: 7. Naive CD8 populations comprised CD45RO-negative cells positively selected for CCR7, excluding terminally differentiated effector memory CD45RA+ cells. This clone has a single count.

The clonotype was recovered from a man between 18 and 29 years old in good health. Some clones in this sample may be carry-over from other donors' samples. The source material was naive CD8+ T cells from PBMCs. The chain combines TRBV28 with TRBJ1-5; 9 nucleotides match TRBD1. In DNA form, the CDR3 reads TGTGCCAGCAGTTTATTCCGGGACAGGGTGACTCAGCCCCAGCATTTT. Protein: CASSLFRDRVTQPQHF. Filled out from reference TRBV28 and TRBJ1-5, the complete variable domain reads DVKVTQSSRYLVKRTGEKVFLECVQDMDHENMFWYRQDPGLGLRLIYFSYDVKMKEKGDIPEGYSVSREKKERFSLILESASTNQTSMYLCASSLFRDRVTQPQHFGDGTRLSIL.